This TCR beta chain was sequenced during a study of glioma-infiltrating T cells. Study-level findings and limits: Above-expected tissue-blood divergence occurred in all gliomas, most in low-grade ones. Tissue and blood shared very few CDR3 sequences.

From germline, CDR1 is MNHNS and CDR2 SASEGT. The CDR3 is made up of 14 amino acids. Trimming pared 7 bases from V and 4 bases from J, leaving 16 bases between. TCR alpha and beta CDR3 regions were amplified from RNA using iRepertoire nested multiplex PCR. For one-step reverse transcription and amplification, 100-400 ng of tissue mRNA or PBMC total RNA was used. TCRdb re-analysed the multiplex PCR reads in MiXCR, keeping a single row per CDR3 protein. The sample has 100,000 to 150,000 distinct CDR3 sequences, more than 20% seen once. The table lists this clonotype with many counts. What it binds is not known.

The specimen sequenced was glioma tissue, nonneoplastic brain tissue, or PBMCs (not recorded which). The chain joins TRBV6-1 to TRBJ1-1, with D tentatively TRBD1 (6 bases). The clonotype comes from a human donor with low-grade glioma or glioblastoma, undergoing nonglioma brain surgery, or in good health (not recorded which). This chain's CDR3 is CASTQDSQSTEAFF. As DNA, the CDR3 is TGTGCCAGCACACAGGACAGCCAAAGCACTGAAGCTTTCTTT.